This is a list of T cell receptor beta chains from one sample in a study of shared clonotypes between healthy human individuals. Measured with immunoSEQ multiplex PCR; TCRdb has only the in-frame clones, and not every one. The data hold hundreds of thousands of clones, with roughly 96% observed a single time. Sequencing was done on a sample of naive CD8+ T cells sorted from blood. The origin of the receptors is a woman aged 30 to 39 in good health. Each CDR3 is given with its conserved first and last residue. The order of the fields is V gene, clone size, J gene, D gene, CDR3 DNA, CDR3 protein. D genes are given only for firm matches. Size is stated for part of the rows, as once, few or many counts, or as a class when the clone is expanded.

v_call: TRBV7-9
clone_size: -
j_call: TRBJ2-1
d_call: -
cdr3_nt: TGTGCCAGCAGCTTGAGCAATGAGCAGTTCTTC
cdr3_aa: CASSLSNEQFF

v_call: TRBV7-8
clone_size: -
j_call: TRBJ2-3
d_call: TRBD2
cdr3_nt: TGTGCCAGCAGCTTGAGACTAGCGGGACCAGATACGCAGTATTTT
cdr3_aa: CASSLRLAGPDTQYF

v_call: TRBV28
clone_size: -
j_call: TRBJ2-1
d_call: -
cdr3_nt: TGTGCCAGCAGTTTAGTTACAGGGTCCCACAATGAGCAGTTCTTC
cdr3_aa: CASSLVTGSHNEQFF

v_call: TRBV7-6
clone_size: -
j_call: TRBJ2-7
d_call: TRBD2
cdr3_nt: TGTGCCAGCAGCCCCCTACGTACTAGCGGGGGCTCCTACGAGCAGTACTTC
cdr3_aa: CASSPLRTSGGSYEQYF

v_call: TRBV27
clone_size: -
j_call: TRBJ1-2
d_call: TRBD1
cdr3_nt: TGTGCCAGCAGTTGGGGGACAGGAAGGGACTACACCTTC
cdr3_aa: CASSWGTGRDYTF

v_call: TRBV5-6
clone_size: -
j_call: TRBJ2-7
d_call: TRBD2
cdr3_nt: TGTGCCAGCAGCTTGGCCCTAGCGGGAGGTTACTACGAGCAGTACTTC
cdr3_aa: CASSLALAGGYYEQYF

v_call: TRBV5-1
clone_size: -
j_call: TRBJ2-5
d_call: -
cdr3_nt: TGCGCCAGCAGCTTGTCGGGAGAGACCCAGTACTTC
cdr3_aa: CASSLSGETQYF

v_call: TRBV19
clone_size: -
j_call: TRBJ1-2
d_call: TRBD1
cdr3_nt: TGTGCCAGTAGTCGACAGGGGGCCTTCTATGGCTACACCTTC
cdr3_aa: CASSRQGAFYGYTF

v_call: TRBV7-9
clone_size: -
j_call: TRBJ2-7
d_call: -
cdr3_nt: TGTGCCAGCAGCCCTCATTCCAGGGGTTCCTACGAGCAGTACTTC
cdr3_aa: CASSPHSRGSYEQYF

v_call: TRBV6-1
clone_size: -
j_call: TRBJ1-1
d_call: -
cdr3_nt: TGTGCCAGCAGTGTACCCATGATGGGATTAGTCAGGAACACTGAAGCTTTCTTT
cdr3_aa: CASSVPMMGLVRNTEAFF

v_call: TRBV27
clone_size: few
j_call: TRBJ1-2
d_call: TRBD1
cdr3_nt: TGTGCCAGCAGAGAACAGGGGCACGGCTACACCTTC
cdr3_aa: CASREQGHGYTF

v_call: TRBV29-1
clone_size: -
j_call: TRBJ2-7
d_call: -
cdr3_nt: TGCAGCGTTGTGGGGAGGAGCTCCTACGAGCAGTACTTC
cdr3_aa: CSVVGRSSYEQYF

v_call: TRBV27
clone_size: -
j_call: TRBJ1-2
d_call: -
cdr3_nt: TGTGCCAGTTATACAGGGTTGGGTGGCTACACCTTC
cdr3_aa: CASYTGLGGYTF

v_call: TRBV28
clone_size: -
j_call: TRBJ2-2
d_call: -
cdr3_nt: TGTGCCAGCAGGCCGGATAACACCGGGGAGCTGTTTTTT
cdr3_aa: CASRPDNTGELFF

v_call: TRBV19
clone_size: -
j_call: TRBJ2-7
d_call: -
cdr3_nt: TGTGCCAGTAGTATAGCGGTACAGGGATCCTACGAGCAGTACTTC
cdr3_aa: CASSIAVQGSYEQYF

v_call: TRBV19
clone_size: -
j_call: TRBJ1-1
d_call: -
cdr3_nt: TGTGCCAGTAGCCCGATCTACAGGGCCCCCACTGAAGCTTTCTTT
cdr3_aa: CASSPIYRAPTEAFF

v_call: TRBV27
clone_size: -
j_call: TRBJ2-3
d_call: -
cdr3_nt: TGTGCCAGCAGTTTAGTCTTCTTACACGGAGATACGCAGTATTTT
cdr3_aa: CASSLVFLHGDTQYF

v_call: TRBV4-1
clone_size: -
j_call: TRBJ1-5
d_call: -
cdr3_nt: TGCGCCAGCAGCCAAGTGCCAGGGTATCAGCCCCAGCATTTT
cdr3_aa: CASSQVPGYQPQHF

v_call: TRBV14
clone_size: once
j_call: TRBJ2-7
d_call: TRBD2
cdr3_nt: TGTGCCAGCAGCTATAACCCACCTACTAGCGGAAGCTCCTACGAGCAGTACTTC
cdr3_aa: CASSYNPPTSGSSYEQYF

v_call: TRBV27
clone_size: -
j_call: TRBJ1-2
d_call: -
cdr3_nt: TGTGCCAGCAGTGAGGCAATGGGGGCGCGCTATGGCTACACCTTC
cdr3_aa: CASSEAMGARYGYTF

v_call: TRBV28
clone_size: -
j_call: TRBJ2-5
d_call: TRBD2
cdr3_nt: TGTGCCAGCAGACTAGCGCTGGAAGAGACCCAGTACTTC
cdr3_aa: CASRLALEETQYF

v_call: TRBV5-6
clone_size: -
j_call: TRBJ2-5
d_call: -
cdr3_nt: TGTGCCAGCAGCTCCCGAGAGACCCAGTACTTC
cdr3_aa: CASSSRETQYF

v_call: TRBV29-1
clone_size: -
j_call: TRBJ1-1
d_call: -
cdr3_nt: TGCAGCACCCGGGGCCAGGGCGAGACTGAAGCTTTCTTT
cdr3_aa: CSTRGQGETEAFF

v_call: TRBV6-5
clone_size: -
j_call: TRBJ2-7
d_call: -
cdr3_nt: TGTGCCAGCAGTTACTCGATGGGCACCTTCTCCTACGAGCAGTACTTC
cdr3_aa: CASSYSMGTFSYEQYF

v_call: TRBV4-1
clone_size: -
j_call: TRBJ2-7
d_call: TRBD1
cdr3_nt: TGCGCCAGCAGCCCCGTAGGGACAGGGGACTACGAGCAGTACTTC
cdr3_aa: CASSPVGTGDYEQYF

v_call: TRBV9
clone_size: -
j_call: TRBJ2-1
d_call: TRBD2
cdr3_nt: TGTGCCAGCAGCGCTAGCGGGCTCTCCTACAATGAGCAGTTCTTC
cdr3_aa: CASSASGLSYNEQFF

v_call: TRBV2
clone_size: -
j_call: TRBJ1-2
d_call: -
cdr3_nt: TGTGCCAGCAGGTTTAGTCAATTGGACAGAGCTAACTATGGCTACACCTTC
cdr3_aa: CASRFSQLDRANYGYTF

v_call: TRBV4-2
clone_size: -
j_call: TRBJ2-7
d_call: -
cdr3_nt: TGTGCCAGCAGCCAAGGGGGGTCGGGGGAGCAGTACTTC
cdr3_aa: CASSQGGSGEQYF

v_call: TRBV5-6
clone_size: -
j_call: TRBJ1-1
d_call: TRBD1
cdr3_nt: TGTGCCAGCAGTCTTACAGGGGAGGACCTACTTATGTACACTGAAGCTTTCTTT
cdr3_aa: CASSLTGEDLLMYTEAFF

v_call: TRBV28
clone_size: -
j_call: TRBJ1-1
d_call: -
cdr3_nt: TGTGCCAGCAGTTTTACAACCCCACCATGGGCTTTCTTT
cdr3_aa: CASSFTTPPWAFF

v_call: TRBV4-1
clone_size: -
j_call: TRBJ2-6
d_call: TRBD2
cdr3_nt: TGCGCCAGCAGCCAAGACGGGGGGAGCTCTGGGGCCAACGTCCTGACTTTC
cdr3_aa: CASSQDGGSSGANVLTF

v_call: TRBV19
clone_size: -
j_call: TRBJ1-3
d_call: TRBD1
cdr3_nt: TGTGCCAGTAGTACCCCCGACAGGGGTAGCACCATATATTTT
cdr3_aa: CASSTPDRGSTIYF

v_call: TRBV28
clone_size: -
j_call: TRBJ1-3
d_call: -
cdr3_nt: TGTGCCAGCACTTCGGGGGGCGGGTACGGAAACACCATATATTTT
cdr3_aa: CASTSGGGYGNTIYF

v_call: TRBV27
clone_size: -
j_call: TRBJ2-1
d_call: TRBD2
cdr3_nt: TGTGCCAGCAGTTTATCGGCGGGAGAGGGGTACAATGAGCAGTTCTTC
cdr3_aa: CASSLSAGEGYNEQFF

v_call: TRBV28
clone_size: -
j_call: TRBJ1-2
d_call: -
cdr3_nt: TGTGCCAGCAGGGATACCTATGGCTACACCTTC
cdr3_aa: CASRDTYGYTF

v_call: TRBV27
clone_size: -
j_call: TRBJ2-7
d_call: TRBD1
cdr3_nt: TGTGCCAGCAAAAACGGGACAGGCTACGAGCAGTACTTC
cdr3_aa: CASKNGTGYEQYF

v_call: TRBV9
clone_size: -
j_call: TRBJ2-7
d_call: TRBD2
cdr3_nt: TGTGCCAGCAGCACCGGGACTAGCGGGACTGAGCAGTACTTC
cdr3_aa: CASSTGTSGTEQYF

v_call: TRBV7-9
clone_size: once
j_call: TRBJ2-7
d_call: TRBD2
cdr3_nt: TGTGCCAGCAGCTCCGAAGCGGGAGGGGGGGAGCAGTACTTC
cdr3_aa: CASSSEAGGGEQYF

v_call: TRBV21-1
clone_size: -
j_call: TRBJ1-2
d_call: -
cdr3_nt: TGTGCCAGCAGCAAAGTAGGCAGGGGGCTGGTCTATGGCTACACCTTC
cdr3_aa: CASSKVGRGLVYGYTF

v_call: TRBV16
clone_size: once
j_call: TRBJ2-7
d_call: TRBD1
cdr3_nt: TGTGCCAGCAGCCAATCGGGGACAGGGGACCCCTCCTACGAGCAGTACTTC
cdr3_aa: CASSQSGTGDPSYEQYF

v_call: TRBV6-5
clone_size: -
j_call: TRBJ1-4
d_call: TRBD1
cdr3_nt: TGTGCCAGCAGAAGCGGACAGGGGAGGGTTGAAAAACTGTTTTTT
cdr3_aa: CASRSGQGRVEKLFF

v_call: TRBV25-1
clone_size: -
j_call: TRBJ2-7
d_call: -
cdr3_nt: TGTGCCAGCAGTGAATCGGGCAGCTCCTACGAGCAGTACTTC
cdr3_aa: CASSESGSSYEQYF

v_call: TRBV27
clone_size: -
j_call: TRBJ2-2
d_call: TRBD2
cdr3_nt: TGTGCCAGCAGTCCACGGACTAGGACCGGGGAGCTGTTTTTT
cdr3_aa: CASSPRTRTGELFF

v_call: TRBV27
clone_size: once
j_call: TRBJ2-7
d_call: -
cdr3_nt: TGTGCCAGCTCGGCGCTAGCTGAATACGAGCAGTACTTC
cdr3_aa: CASSALAEYEQYF

v_call: TRBV2
clone_size: once
j_call: TRBJ2-7
d_call: TRBD2
cdr3_nt: TGTGCCAGCAGCGCGGGAGGGCCCGCTGAACAGTACTTC
cdr3_aa: CASSAGGPAEQYF

v_call: TRBV6-5
clone_size: -
j_call: TRBJ2-7
d_call: -
cdr3_nt: TGTGCCAGCAGTTACCAGACAGGTGGCGAGCAGTACTTC
cdr3_aa: CASSYQTGGEQYF

v_call: TRBV5-1
clone_size: -
j_call: TRBJ1-3
d_call: -
cdr3_nt: TGCGCCAGCAGCTTGGGACAGTCCTCTGGAAACACCATATATTTT
cdr3_aa: CASSLGQSSGNTIYF

v_call: TRBV28
clone_size: -
j_call: TRBJ1-5
d_call: -
cdr3_nt: TGTGCCAGCAGTTTAAACCAGCCCCAGCATTTT
cdr3_aa: CASSLNQPQHF

v_call: TRBV27
clone_size: -
j_call: TRBJ2-7
d_call: -
cdr3_nt: TGTGCCAGCAGTTTATCCCGGGACACGGGCCGAGTAGAGCAGTACTTC
cdr3_aa: CASSLSRDTGRVEQYF

v_call: TRBV27
clone_size: -
j_call: TRBJ1-5
d_call: -
cdr3_nt: TGTGCCAGCAGAATCGGGGCAGGGGTCTCCAATCAGCCCCAGCATTTT
cdr3_aa: CASRIGAGVSNQPQHF

v_call: TRBV6-1
clone_size: -
j_call: TRBJ2-1
d_call: -
cdr3_nt: TGTGCCAGCACTGAAGTCAATGAGCAGTTCTTC
cdr3_aa: CASTEVNEQFF

v_call: TRBV19
clone_size: -
j_call: TRBJ2-7
d_call: -
cdr3_nt: TGTGCCAGTAGTATAGATCCCGGCGAGCAGTACTTC
cdr3_aa: CASSIDPGEQYF

v_call: TRBV14
clone_size: -
j_call: TRBJ2-7
d_call: -
cdr3_nt: TGTGCCAGCAGCCAAGATCCTAGGCGACCCGACTCCTACGAGCAGTACTTC
cdr3_aa: CASSQDPRRPDSYEQYF

v_call: TRBV7-6
clone_size: -
j_call: TRBJ2-3
d_call: -
cdr3_nt: TGTGCCAGCAGCTTAGAGCAGGGCGACACAGATACGCAGTATTTT
cdr3_aa: CASSLEQGDTDTQYF

v_call: TRBV27
clone_size: -
j_call: TRBJ1-3
d_call: TRBD1
cdr3_nt: TGTGCCAGCAGTACCCACCCCGGACAGGGGACCTCTGGAAACACCATATATTTT
cdr3_aa: CASSTHPGQGTSGNTIYF